A single sample is the source of the 2 T cell receptor beta chains below, sequenced in a study of identical twins. MiXCR, applied by TCRdb to the 5' RACE reads, yields one record per CDR3 protein. Among roughly 570,000 distinct CDR3 sequences listed, 7.5% to 10% were seen once. This sample also appeared in a second study, on yellow fever vaccine responses in identical twins.

Sequences were obtained from PBMCs. The receptor set was obtained from a woman between 18 and 30 years old in good health.

This clonotype showed up many times. The J gene is TRBJ1-2, the V gene TRBV10-3, with D uncertain. This CDR3 spans 12 amino acids. The ends were cut back, 11 bases at V and 3 bases at J, with 13 bases in the middle. Germline assignment: CDR1 ENHRY and CDR2 SYGVKD. CDR3 sequence reads: CASASNHYGYTF. In nucleotides, the CDR3 is TGTGCCTCCGCTAGTAACCACTATGGCTACACCTTC.

This clonotype has a handful of counts. The V call is TRBV9, the J call TRBJ1-6, with a tentative D call TRBD1 (5 bases). Germline V gene lookup returns CDR1 SGDLS and CDR2 YYNGEE. The CDR3 sequence is 16 residues long. The V end lost 3 bases, the J end lost 7 bases, and 17 bases lay between the germline ends. The CDR3 region has the DNA TGTGCCAGCAGCGGTACCGGGACGGCAATCAATTCACCCCTCCACTTT. As protein: CASSGTGTAINSPLHF.